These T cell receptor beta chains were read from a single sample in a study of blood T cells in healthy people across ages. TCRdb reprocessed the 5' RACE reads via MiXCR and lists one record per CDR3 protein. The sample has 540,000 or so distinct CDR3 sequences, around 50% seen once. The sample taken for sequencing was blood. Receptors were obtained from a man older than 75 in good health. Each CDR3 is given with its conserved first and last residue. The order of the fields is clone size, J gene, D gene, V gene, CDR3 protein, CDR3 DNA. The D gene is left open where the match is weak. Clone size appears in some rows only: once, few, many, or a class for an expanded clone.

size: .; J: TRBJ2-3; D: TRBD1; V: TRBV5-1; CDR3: CASTSGQHTDTQYF; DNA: TGCGCCAGCACCTCGGGACAGCACACAGATACGCAGTATTTT
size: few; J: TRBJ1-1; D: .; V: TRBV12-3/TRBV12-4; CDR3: CASTQGRGYTEAFF; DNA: TGTGCCAGCACCCAGGGCAGGGGATACACTGAAGCTTTCTTT
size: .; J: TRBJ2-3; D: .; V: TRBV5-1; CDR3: CASSLVPGLNTDTQYF; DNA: TGCGCCAGCAGCTTGGTCCCGGGACTGAACACAGATACGCAGTATTTT
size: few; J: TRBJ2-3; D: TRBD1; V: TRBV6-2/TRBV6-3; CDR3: CASRGQGQDTQYF; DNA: TGTGCCAGCAGGGGACAGGGACAAGATACGCAGTATTTT
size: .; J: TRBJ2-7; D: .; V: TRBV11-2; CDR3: CASSQTRAVYEQYF; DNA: TGTGCCAGCAGCCAAACCAGGGCGGTATACGAGCAGTACTTC
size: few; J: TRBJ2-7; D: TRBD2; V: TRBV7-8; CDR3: CASSLVGGGLSYEQYF; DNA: TGTGCCAGCAGCTTAGTGGGCGGGGGACTCTCCTACGAGCAGTACTTC
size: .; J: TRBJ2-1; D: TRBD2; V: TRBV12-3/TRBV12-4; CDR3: CASSHSRAGRAWEQFF; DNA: TGTGCCAGCAGTCATTCAAGGGCCGGGAGGGCTTGGGAGCAGTTCTTC
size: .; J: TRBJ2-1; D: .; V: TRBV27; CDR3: CASKPDGTYEQFF; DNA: TGTGCCAGCAAGCCGGACGGGACCTACGAGCAGTTCTTC
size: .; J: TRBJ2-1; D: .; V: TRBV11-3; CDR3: CASSFGGGASGGDEQFF; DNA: TGTGCCAGCAGCTTTGGGGGAGGGGCCTCAGGGGGCGATGAGCAGTTCTTC
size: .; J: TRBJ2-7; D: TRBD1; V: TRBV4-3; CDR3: CASSQVAGTAPFEQYF; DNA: TGCGCCAGCAGCCAAGTCGCCGGGACAGCTCCTTTCGAGCAGTACTTC
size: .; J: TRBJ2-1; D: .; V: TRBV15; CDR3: CATSRDRPTKQFF; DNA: TGTGCCACCAGCAGAGATCGACCCACTAAGCAGTTCTTC
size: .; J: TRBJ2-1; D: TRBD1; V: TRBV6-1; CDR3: CASRIRDRVHEQFF; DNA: TGTGCCAGCAGGATCCGGGACAGGGTCCATGAGCAGTTCTTC
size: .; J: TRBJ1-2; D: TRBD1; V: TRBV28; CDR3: CASRDRKYGYTF; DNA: TGTGCCAGCCGGGACAGAAAATATGGCTACACCTTC
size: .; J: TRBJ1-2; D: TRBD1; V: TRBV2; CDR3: CASSTRQGTNNYGYTF; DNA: TGTGCCAGCAGTACCCGACAGGGGACAAATAACTATGGCTACACCTTC
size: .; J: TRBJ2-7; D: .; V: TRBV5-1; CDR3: CASSLAPMGGSYEQYF; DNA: TGCGCCAGCAGCTTGGCCCCGATGGGAGGTTCCTACGAGCAGTACTTC
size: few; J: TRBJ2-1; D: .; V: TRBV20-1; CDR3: CSAISPLLDEQFF; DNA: TGCAGTGCTATATCTCCTCTCCTCGATGAGCAGTTCTTC
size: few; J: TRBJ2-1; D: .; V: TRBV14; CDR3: CASSQGPLDPSSYNEQFF; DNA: TGTGCCAGCAGCCAAGGACCGTTGGACCCTAGCTCCTACAATGAGCAGTTCTTC
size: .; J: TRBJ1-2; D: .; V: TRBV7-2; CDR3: CASSWAGARRTF; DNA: TGTGCCAGCAGCTGGGCAGGGGCCCGGCGCACCTTC
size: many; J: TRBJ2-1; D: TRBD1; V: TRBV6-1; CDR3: CASSPGWTGTVAYNEQFF; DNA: TGTGCCAGCAGCCCGGGATGGACAGGGACTGTCGCCTACAATGAGCAGTTCTTC
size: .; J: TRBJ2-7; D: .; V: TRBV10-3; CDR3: CATSESVEQYF; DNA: TGTGCCACCAGTGAGTCGGTCGAGCAGTACTTC
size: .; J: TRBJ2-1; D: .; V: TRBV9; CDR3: CASSEGVEKGEQFF; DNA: TGTGCCAGCAGCGAGGGAGTGGAAAAGGGGGAGCAGTTCTTC
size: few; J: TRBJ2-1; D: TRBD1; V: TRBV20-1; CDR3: CSVPGQGSGYNEQFF; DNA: TGCAGTGTACCGGGACAGGGATCAGGGTACAATGAGCAGTTCTTC
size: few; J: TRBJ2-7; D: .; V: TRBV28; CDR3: CASSLAEDEQYF; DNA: TGTGCCAGCAGTTTAGCTGAGGACGAGCAGTACTTC
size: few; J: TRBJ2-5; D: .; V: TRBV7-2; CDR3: CASSLAPGRETQYF; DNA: TGTGCCAGCAGCTTAGCCCCCGGTCGGGAGACCCAGTACTTC
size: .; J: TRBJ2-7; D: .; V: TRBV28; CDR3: CATQFGGYEQYF; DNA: TGTGCCACCCAATTTGGGGGCTACGAGCAGTACTTC
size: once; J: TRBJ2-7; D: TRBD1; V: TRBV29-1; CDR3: CSVVQGTGVGEQYF; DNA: TGCAGCGTTGTCCAAGGGACAGGGGTCGGCGAGCAGTACTTC
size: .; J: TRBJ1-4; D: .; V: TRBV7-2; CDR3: CASSPGLLNEKLFF; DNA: TGTGCCAGCAGCCCGGGACTGCTAAATGAAAAACTGTTTTTT
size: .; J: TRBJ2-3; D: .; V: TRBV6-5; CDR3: CASRRGRTDMQYF; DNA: TGTGCCAGCAGGAGAGGACGCACAGATATGCAGTATTTT
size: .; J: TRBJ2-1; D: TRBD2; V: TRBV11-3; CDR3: CASSASSWTSGGHNEQFF; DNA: TGTGCCAGCAGCGCCAGCTCCTGGACTAGCGGAGGCCACAATGAGCAGTTCTTC
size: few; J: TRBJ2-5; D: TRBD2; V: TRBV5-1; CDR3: CASSPVGGGETQYF; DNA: TGCGCCAGCAGCCCCGTTGGGGGAGGGGAGACCCAGTACTTC
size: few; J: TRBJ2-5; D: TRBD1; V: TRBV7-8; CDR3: CASSLRQGAWETQYF; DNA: TGTGCCAGCAGCTTGCGGCAGGGGGCTTGGGAGACCCAGTACTTC
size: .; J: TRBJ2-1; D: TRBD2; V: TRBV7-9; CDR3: CAGSPSGLHLNEQFF; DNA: TGTGCCGGCAGCCCGTCGGGACTACACCTCAATGAGCAGTTCTTC
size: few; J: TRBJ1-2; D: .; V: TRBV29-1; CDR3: CSVEDSFGLLYGYTF; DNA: TGCAGCGTTGAAGATTCATTCGGCCTCCTCTATGGCTACACCTTC
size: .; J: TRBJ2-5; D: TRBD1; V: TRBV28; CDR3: CASSATGTGVSYGQYF; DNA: TGTGCCAGCAGTGCGACCGGGACAGGGGTCTCCTACGGGCAGTACTTC